These 3 T cell receptor beta chains came from one sample sequenced in a study of memory CD4+ T cells and cytomegalovirus serostatus. Produced via immunoSEQ multiplex PCR; TCRdb's table is partial and in-frame only. The data hold about 82,000 clones, with 65% to 85% observed a single time. The sort gate was single viable CD3+CD4+CD8-CD45RO+ cells for memory CD4+ T cells. The sample was memory CD4+ T cells from blood. The receptors shown here come from an adult in good health and CMV-seronegative.

The rearrangement uses TRBV7-2 and TRBJ1-4; no clear D. Deletions cut 5 bases from V and 3 bases from J, with 13 bases between. The CDR3 is 15 amino acids. From germline, CDR1 is SGHTA and CDR2 FQGNSA. CDR3 sequence (DNA): TGTGCCAGCAGCCCTCAGAGGGCGGCTAATGAAAAACTGTTTTTT. It translates to CASSPQRAANEKLFF.

This clone appeared a single time. CDR3 sequence reads: CASSRQEGTDTQYF. The CDR3 DNA follows: TGTGCCAGCAGTAGACAAGAAGGGACAGATACGCAGTATTTT. The rearrangement links TRBV28 to TRBJ2-3; D is unresolved. In germline, CDR1 is MDHEN, CDR2 SYDVKM. This CDR3 comprises 14 residues. Trimming took off 5 bases at V and 3 bases at J, with 12 bases between the two ends.

This rearrangement joins TRBV7-9 to TRBJ2-3; TRBD1 matches 10 bases. The CDR3 consists of 15 residues. Trimming at V came to 4 bases and at J to 6 bases, leaving 7 bases not matched to a gene. From germline, CDR1 is SEHNR and CDR2 FQNEAQ (reference sequence). For the CDR3, the DNA is TGTGCCAGCAGCTCCCGGGACAGGGGTTCCGATACGCAGTATTTT. This translates into CASSSRDRGSDTQYF.